This entry concerns a single TCR beta chain. This CDR3 contains 15 residues. Germline V lookup: CDR1 LNHDA, CDR2 SQIVND (reference sequence). The junction had 4 bases not matched to a gene; V was cut back by 5 bases and J by 1 base. The sample belongs to a study of blood T cell repertoires in COVID-19. Study processing details: Estimates of nucleated cell counts were drawn from the amplification of reference gene primers. This table comes from immunoSEQ multiplex PCR, and its TCRdb copy is limited to in-frame clones, with some not included. D and trimming were read from the DNA, whereas the V and J calls and clone size are those reported in that table. The repertoire holds around 450,000 clones, with 70% to 90% as singletons. Cohorts were determined from participant-reported clinical history.

The sample was PBMCs or T cells enriched from blood (not recorded which). This chain uses TRBV19 with TRBJ2-7; TRBD2 agrees at 11 bases. This receptor was taken from a woman in her late teens or twenties with acute COVID-19. CDR3 coding DNA: TGTGCCAGTAGTCTCGGACTAGCGGGTTCCTACGAGCAGTACTTC. It specifies CASSLGLAGSYEQYF.